This note documents a single T cell receptor beta chain sequence. The authors loaded around 190 ng DNA, about 30,000 T cell genomes, into sorted-subset replicate PCRs. In the original analysis: Filtering of immunoSEQ junctional sequences could not match full-length read filtering. This table comes from immunoSEQ multiplex PCR, and its TCRdb copy is limited to in-frame clones, with some not included. Clone size and the V and J calls come from that table; the DNA yielded D and trimming. The data show some 2.1 million clones, 85% to 95% seen once. This CDR3 has 15 residues. V lost 1 base, J lost 7 bases, and 14 bases lay in between. Per germline, CDR1 SEHNR and CDR2 FQNEAQ (reference sequence). The entry originates in a study of shared clonotypes between healthy human individuals. Naive CD4+ cells were CD45RA-selected; the remaining cells were memory.

The gene calls are TRBV7-9 and TRBJ1-5, with D hard to call. This TCR came from a man aged 18 to 29 in good health. Sequenced: naive CD4+ T cells sorted from blood. Indicated subset: CD45RA+ positively selected. CDR3 nucleotides: TGTGCCAGCAGCTTAGATATGTCGCCAGGCCAGCCCCAGCATTTT. It codes for CASSLDMSPGQPQHF.